The entry that follows covers one T cell receptor beta chain sequence. What it binds is not known. This entry comes from a study of cytomegalovirus exposure and HLA in healthy donors. As for the study in general: Assignment to the Caucasian-associated ancestry cluster applied to around 82% of the approximately 390 genotyped donors. Regarding the study as a whole: Follow-up analysis later connected one missense variant in DCLRE1C with trimming of TCR beta V- and J-genes. The authors listed some 160 TCR beta chains as cytomegalovirus-associated. On later analysis, the bulk of CMV-associated TCR beta chains appeared to be HLA-restricted.

The study ran its PCR with 60 Vbeta and 13 Jbeta primers. The method was immunoSEQ multiplex PCR; TCRdb's version includes in-frame clones alone and lacks a portion of them. The sample has approximately 120,000 clones, approximately 71% seen once. Germline lookup yields CDR1 DFQATT and CDR2 SNEGSKA (reference sequence). V lost 3 bases and J lost 1, with 3 bases in between. This CDR3 is 11 amino acids long. V usage is TRBV20-1 and J usage is TRBJ1-1; no firm D call. The TCR originated in a man between 40 and 49 years old in good health and CMV-seronegative. The sequencing sample was made of PBMCs. CDR3 region: CSASRNTEAFF. CDR3 bases: TGCAGTGCTAGTAGGAACACTGAAGCTTTCTTT.